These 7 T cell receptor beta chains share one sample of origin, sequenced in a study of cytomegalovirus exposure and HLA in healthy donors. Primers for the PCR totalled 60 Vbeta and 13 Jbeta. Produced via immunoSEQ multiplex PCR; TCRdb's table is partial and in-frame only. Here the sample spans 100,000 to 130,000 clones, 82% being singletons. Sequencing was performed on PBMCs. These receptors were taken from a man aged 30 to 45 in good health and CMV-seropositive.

CDR3 sequence (DNA): TGTGCCAGCAGTAGTAGAGGGGGTGCCCTTTTGATCTATGGCTACACCTTC. This encodes CASSSRGGALLIYGYTF. The chain is built from TRBV27 and TRBJ1-2; D possibly corresponds to TRBD1 (6 bases). There are 17 residues in the CDR3. Germline CDR1 reads MNHEY; CDR2 reads SMNVEV (reference sequence). V was pared by 5 bases and J by 4 bases, with 23 bases between.

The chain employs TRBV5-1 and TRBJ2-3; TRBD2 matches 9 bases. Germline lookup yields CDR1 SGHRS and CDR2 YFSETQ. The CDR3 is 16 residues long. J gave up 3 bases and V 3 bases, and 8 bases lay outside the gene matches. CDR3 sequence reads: CASSSLTSGRTDTQYF. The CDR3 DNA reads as TGCGCCAGCAGCTCTTTAACTAGCGGGCGAACAGATACGCAGTATTTT. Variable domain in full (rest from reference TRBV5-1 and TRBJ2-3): KAGVTQTPRYLIKTRGQQVTLSCSPISGHRSVSWYQQTPGQGLQFLFEYFSETQRNKGNFPGRFSGRQFSNSRSEMNVSTLELGDSALYLCASSSLTSGRTDTQYFGPGTRLTVL.

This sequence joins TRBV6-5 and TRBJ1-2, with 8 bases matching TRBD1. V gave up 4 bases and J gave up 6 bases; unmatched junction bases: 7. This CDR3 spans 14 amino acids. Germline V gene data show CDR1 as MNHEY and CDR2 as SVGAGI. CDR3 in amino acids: CASSFGQGTHGYTF. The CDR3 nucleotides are TGTGCCAGCAGTTTTGGACAGGGAACGCATGGCTACACCTTC.

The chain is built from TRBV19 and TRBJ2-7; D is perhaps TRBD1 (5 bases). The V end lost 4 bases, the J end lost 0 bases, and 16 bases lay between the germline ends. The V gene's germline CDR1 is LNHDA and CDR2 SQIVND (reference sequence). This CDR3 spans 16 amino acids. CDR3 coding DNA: TGTGCCAGTAGTACAAGACAGTTATCTAGCTCCTACGAGCAGTACTTC. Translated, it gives CASSTRQLSSSYEQYF. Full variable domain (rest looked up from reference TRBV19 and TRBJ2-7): DGGITQSPKYLFRKEGQNVTLSCEQNLNHDAMYWYRQDPGQGLRLIYYSQIVNDFQKGDIAEGYSVSREKKESFPLTVTSAQKNPTAFYLCASSTRQLSSSYEQYFGPGTRLTVT.

As DNA, the CDR3 is TGTGCCAGCTCACCTCAGGGGAAGGAGGGCAATCAGCCCCAGCATTTT. The encoded protein is CASSPQGKEGNQPQHF. The chain has TRBV6-6 and TRBJ1-5, with TRBD1 as a possible D gene (6 bases). Germline V gene lookup returns CDR1 MNHNY and CDR2 SVGAGI (reference sequence). V shed 8 bases and J shed 2 bases, with 19 bases lying between them. The CDR3 runs 16 residues.

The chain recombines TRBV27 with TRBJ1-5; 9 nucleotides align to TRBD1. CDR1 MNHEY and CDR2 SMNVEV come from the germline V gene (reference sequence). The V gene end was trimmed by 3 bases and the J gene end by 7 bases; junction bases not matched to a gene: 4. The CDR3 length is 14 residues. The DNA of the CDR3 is TGTGCCAGCAGTTTCGGGGACAGGGCCCAGCCCCAGCATTTT. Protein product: CASSFGDRAQPQHF.

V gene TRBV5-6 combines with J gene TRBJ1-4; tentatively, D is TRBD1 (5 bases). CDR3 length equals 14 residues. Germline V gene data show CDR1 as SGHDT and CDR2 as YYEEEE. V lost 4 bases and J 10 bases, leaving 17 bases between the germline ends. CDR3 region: CASSIRTPHAKLFF. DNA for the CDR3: TGTGCCAGCAGCATCAGGACACCGCACGCAAAACTGTTTTTT.